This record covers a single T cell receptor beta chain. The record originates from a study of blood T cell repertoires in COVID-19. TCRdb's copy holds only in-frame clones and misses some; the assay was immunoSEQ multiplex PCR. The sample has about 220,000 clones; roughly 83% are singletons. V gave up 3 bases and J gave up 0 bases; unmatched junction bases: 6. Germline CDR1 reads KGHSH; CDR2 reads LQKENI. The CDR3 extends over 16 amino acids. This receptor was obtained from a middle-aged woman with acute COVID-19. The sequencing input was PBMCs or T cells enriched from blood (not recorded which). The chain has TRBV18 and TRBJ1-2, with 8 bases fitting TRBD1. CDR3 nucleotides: TGTGCCAGCTCACCTTCGGGACAGGTGACTAACTATGGCTACACCTTC. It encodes CASSPSGQVTNYGYTF.